One and the same sample provided the 25 T cell receptor beta chains below, sequenced in a study of T cell responses to AZD1222 COVID-19 vaccine. Generated by immunoSEQ multiplex PCR, the TCRdb table keeps only in-frame clones and is missing some. The profile covers about 160,000 clones, with about 92% appearing a single time and about 4% taken by the ten largest. This sample comprised peripheral blood, obtained on day 0 of MenACWY control vaccination. These receptors originate from an adult in good health.

The V and J genes are TRBV11-3 and TRBJ1-2; D remains unclear. V was trimmed by 0 bases and J by 7 bases, leaving 6 bases between them. Germline lookup yields CDR1 SGHNT and CDR2 YENEEA. The length of the CDR3 is 12 residues. CDR3 residues: CASSLDWRGYTF. CDR3 nucleotides: TGTGCCAGCAGCTTAGATTGGCGTGGCTACACCTTC.

The chain has TRBV7-9 and TRBJ2-7; TRBD2 is a possible D gene (6 bases). The CDR3 has 12 amino acids. Trimming pared 5 bases from V and 6 bases from J, leaving 11 bases between. In germline, CDR1 is SEHNR, CDR2 FQNEAQ (reference sequence). CDR3 in DNA: TGTGCCAGCAGCCCTGCGGGACGCGAGCAGTACTTC. Its translation: CASSPAGREQYF.

This clone occurred once. The V and J genes are TRBV6-5 and TRBJ1-3; tentatively, D is TRBD1 (5 bases). CDR1 and CDR2 from the germline V gene are MNHEY and SVGAGI. V lost 10 bases and J 1 base, leaving 11 bases between the germline ends. CDR3 length equals 13 residues. CDR3 in amino acids: CAILDSSGNTIYF. CDR3 sequence (DNA): TGTGCCATCCTCGACAGTTCTGGAAACACCATATATTTT.

The V and J genes are TRBV6-2 or TRBV6-3 and TRBJ2-3; maybe TRBD1 (5 bases). The V and J ends lost 2 bases and 5 bases respectively, with 14 bases between them. Per the germline V gene, CDR1 is MNHEY and CDR2 is SVGEGT. This CDR3 is 15 amino acids long. CDR3 sequence: CASSYRQNLGDTQYF. The DNA for the CDR3 is TGTGCCAGCAGTTACCGACAGAACTTAGGAGATACGCAGTATTTT.

The genes are TRBV21-1 and TRBJ2-7; TRBD2, the D gene given by the table, was not confirmed from the DNA. TRBV21-1 is reported as a pseudogene. The CDR3 is made up of 18 amino acids. The CDR3 coding sequence is TGTGCCAGCAGCAAGGGCCCATACCGGGACCCACGGCGGGGGGAGCAGTACTTC. The encoded protein is CASSKGPYRDPRRGEQYF.

V gene TRBV7-9 combines with J gene TRBJ2-1; 8 bases are shared with TRBD2. J gave up 4 bases and V 1 base, and 12 bases lay outside the gene matches. The CDR3 sequence is 18 residues long. Germline lookup yields CDR1 SEHNR and CDR2 FQNEAQ (reference sequence). The chain's CDR3 is CASSLGGGLAEPYNEQFF. CDR3 sequence (DNA): TGTGCCAGCAGCTTAGGGGGAGGACTAGCTGAACCTTACAATGAGCAGTTCTTC.

The rearrangement joins TRBV19 to TRBJ2-1; 7 bases fit TRBD2. The V gene end was trimmed by 6 bases and the J gene end by 10 bases; junction bases not matched to a gene: 9. CDR3 length equals 13 residues. The germline CDR1 and CDR2 sequences are LNHDA and SQIVND (reference sequence). As DNA, the CDR3 is TGTGCCAGTAGATCCGCGGGAGTAGACGAGCAGTTCTTC. The encoded protein is CASRSAGVDEQFF.

The V call is TRBV3-1 (or the pseudogene TRBV3-2), the J call TRBJ1-1; D is unresolved. CDR1 and CDR2 (germline): LGHDT, YNNKEL (reference sequence). The germline V and J ends were trimmed by 0 bases and 4 bases, with 9 bases remaining between them. The CDR3 length is 14 residues. CDR3 residues: CASSQDRSITEAFF. DNA of the CDR3: TGTGCCAGCAGCCAAGACAGGAGTATCACTGAAGCTTTCTTT.

V usage is TRBV27 and J usage is TRBJ1-2; D call uncertain. Trimming stripped 6 bases from V and 4 bases from J, with 12 bases between. The CDR3 has 13 amino acids. From germline, CDR1 is MNHEY and CDR2 SMNVEV (reference sequence). DNA of the CDR3: TGTGCCAGCAGCCCCCTCCGGACCTATGGCTACACCTTC. It encodes CASSPLRTYGYTF.

The V call is TRBV19, the J call TRBJ2-3, with 7 bases aligning to TRBD1. Germline V gene lookup returns CDR1 LNHDA and CDR2 SQIVND (reference sequence). This CDR3 comprises 15 residues. Trimming removed 3 bases from V and 4 bases from J; junction bases left unmatched: 7. CDR3 sequence (DNA): TGTGCCAGTAGTATTCGGGCAGGGGGAGCAGATACGCAGTATTTT. It yields the protein CASSIRAGGADTQYF.

The V gene is TRBV6-5, the J gene TRBJ1-1; D is unresolved. The CDR3 is 14 residues long. Between the trimmed V and J ends, which lost 7 bases and 4 bases, there was a span of 16 bases. Germline CDR1 is MNHEY and CDR2 is SVGAGI. CDR3: CASIKLGPSTEAFF. In nucleotides, the CDR3 is TGTGCCAGCATTAAATTGGGTCCAAGCACTGAAGCTTTCTTT.

V gene TRBV4-1 combines with J gene TRBJ2-4; maybe TRBD2 (6 bases). The CDR3 extends over 15 amino acids. CDR1 and CDR2 (germline): MGHRA, YSYEKL. The ends were cut back, 3 bases at V and 7 bases at J, with 16 bases in the middle. The CDR3 region is CASSHNEGGRNIQYF. The CDR3 DNA reads TGCGCCAGCAGCCACAACGAAGGAGGGCGGAACATTCAGTACTTC.

This clone has a single count. The CDR3 DNA reads as TGTGCCAGCACTATAGGGGGGGTGAACACTGAAGCTTTCTTT. As protein: CASTIGGVNTEAFF. The chain couples TRBV2 to TRBJ1-1; TRBD1 is a possible D gene (6 bases). The V gene lost 7 bases and the J gene lost 0 bases, with 12 bases spanning the gap. Germline V gives CDR1 SNHLY, CDR2 FYNNEI. This CDR3 has 14 amino acids.

The chain has TRBV27 and TRBJ1-5; 10 nucleotides line up with TRBD1. Per germline, CDR1 MNHEY and CDR2 SMNVEV (reference sequence). Unmatched junction bases numbered 11, after V lost 5 bases and J lost 7 bases. The CDR3 extends over 16 amino acids. CDR3 DNA: TGTGCCAGCAGTCCGTGGGACAGGGGAGGGGGCCAGCCCCAGCATTTT. Encoded protein: CASSPWDRGGGQPQHF.

This clone appeared a single time. V usage is TRBV3-1 (or the pseudogene TRBV3-2) and J usage is TRBJ1-4; no clear D. This CDR3 comprises 14 residues. CDR1 and CDR2 from the germline V gene are LGHDT and YNNKEL (reference sequence). The ends were cut back, 3 bases at V and 0 bases at J, with 5 bases in the middle. CDR3 loop: CASSHDPTNEKLFF. In DNA form, the CDR3 reads TGTGCCAGCAGCCACGATCCAACTAATGAAAAACTGTTTTTT.

This clone was seen a few times. The chain uses TRBV6-1 and TRBJ1-4; no definite D call. The CDR3 consists of 12 residues. The germline V gene encodes CDR1 MNHNS and CDR2 SASEGT. Trimming took off 0 bases at V and 10 bases at J, with 6 bases between the two ends. The CDR3 reads CASSEAWAKLFF. DNA for the CDR3: TGTGCCAGCAGTGAAGCATGGGCAAAACTGTTTTTT.

The chain is built from TRBV19 and TRBJ2-1; the match to TRBD2 covers 8 bases. In germline, CDR1 is LNHDA, CDR2 SQIVND (reference sequence). The CDR3 has 15 residues. Trimming took 7 bases from V and 4 from J; bases not matched to a gene: 9. The CDR3 nucleotides are TGTGCCAGTAACTCACTAGCGGCAACTTACAATGAGCAGTTCTTC. Translation: CASNSLAATYNEQFF.

The chain carries TRBV18 and TRBJ1-1; D ambiguous. V was pared by 4 bases and J by 3 bases, with 9 bases between. The length of the CDR3 is 13 residues. Germline loops: CDR1 KGHSH, CDR2 LQKENI. CDR3 sequence: CASSREVDTEAFF. The CDR3 DNA follows: TGTGCCAGCTCACGGGAGGTTGACACTGAAGCTTTCTTT.

The genes are TRBV6-2 or TRBV6-3 and TRBJ2-2, with 8 bases matching TRBD2. Germline V gene lookup returns CDR1 MNHEY and CDR2 SVGEGT. The CDR3 loop spans 21 amino acids. The J segment lost 6 bases and the V segment lost 0 bases, leaving 21 bases of the junction unmatched. CDR3: CASSYSFVTSAREGAAGELFF. The DNA of the CDR3 is TGTGCCAGCAGTTACTCGTTTGTGACTAGCGCCCGAGAAGGTGCGGCCGGGGAGCTGTTTTTT.

The CDR3 DNA sequence: TGTGCCAGCATCTCACCGGTAGAGGGGGTTTCACCCCTCCACTTT. Its translation is CASISPVEGVSPLHF. V and J are TRBV28 and TRBJ1-6; a possible D gene is TRBD1 (6 bases). V gave up 7 bases and J gave up 9 bases, with 19 bases separating them. This CDR3 is built from 15 residues. Germline loops: CDR1 MDHEN, CDR2 SYDVKM.

CDR3 residues: CSVAGEGQPQHF. The CDR3 nucleotides are TGCAGCGTTGCGGGGGAGGGTCAGCCCCAGCATTTT. This sequence joins TRBV29-1 and TRBJ1-5, with D perhaps matching TRBD1 (5 bases). Trimming took 4 bases from V and 6 from J, leaving 10 bases between them. Germline V CDR1 and CDR2: SQVTM, ANQGSEA. This CDR3 is built from 12 residues.

The chain uses TRBV7-9 and TRBJ2-2, with D possibly being TRBD2 (6 bases). The germline gives CDR1 SEHNR, CDR2 FQNEAQ (reference sequence). Trimming removed 5 bases from V and 5 bases from J, with 15 bases in between. CDR3 length: 15 amino acids. As DNA, the CDR3 is TGTGCCAGCAGCCCGTCGGGACTGATTACCGGGGAGCTGTTTTTT. It yields the protein CASSPSGLITGELFF.

CDR3 in amino acids: CASSPMVPYYGYTF. The DNA for the CDR3 is TGTGCCAGCAGCCCCATGGTCCCGTACTATGGCTACACCTTC. The rearrangement uses TRBV7-8 and TRBJ1-2; D call uncertain. Germline CDR1 and CDR2: SGHVS and FQNEAQ. The CDR3 loop spans 14 amino acids. Deletions cut 5 bases from V and 3 bases from J, with 13 bases between.

This rearrangement joins TRBV29-1 to TRBJ2-5; the match to TRBD2 covers 9 bases. With V trimmed by 8 bases and J by 3 bases, 4 bases remained unmatched. CDR3 length: 12 residues. Germline V gene sequence: CDR1 SQVTM, CDR2 ANQGSEA. CDR3 protein: CSFRLAEETQYF. In DNA form, the CDR3 reads TGCAGCTTCCGACTAGCGGAAGAGACCCAGTACTTC.

This clone was observed a single time. V and J are TRBV5-1 and TRBJ2-1; a weak D match, TRBD2 (5 bases). The CDR3 runs to 15 residues. The germline V and J ends were trimmed by 1 base and 3 bases, with 11 bases remaining between them. CDR1 is SGHRS and CDR2 is YFSETQ in the germline V gene. The CDR3 loop reads CASSLRGDLYNEQFF. In DNA form, the CDR3 reads TGCGCCAGCAGCTTGCGGGGAGACCTCTACAATGAGCAGTTCTTC.